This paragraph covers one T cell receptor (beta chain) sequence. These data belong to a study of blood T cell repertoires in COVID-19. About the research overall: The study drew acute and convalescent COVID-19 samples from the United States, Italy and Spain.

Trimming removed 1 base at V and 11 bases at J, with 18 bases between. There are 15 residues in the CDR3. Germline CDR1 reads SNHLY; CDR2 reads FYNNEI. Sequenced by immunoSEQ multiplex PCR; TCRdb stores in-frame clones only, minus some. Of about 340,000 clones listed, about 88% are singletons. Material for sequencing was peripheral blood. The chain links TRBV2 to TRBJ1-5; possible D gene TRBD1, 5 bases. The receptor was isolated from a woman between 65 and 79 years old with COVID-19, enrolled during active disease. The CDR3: CASSEGIGGRMAQHF. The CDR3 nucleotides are TGTGCCAGCAGTGAAGGAATCGGGGGAAGAATGGCCCAGCATTTT.